The 28 T cell receptor beta chains below were found in one sample sequenced in a study of T cell changes during pregnancy in multiple sclerosis. TCRdb keeps only in-frame clones here, not all; method: immunoSEQ multiplex PCR. The data hold approximately 130,000 clones, with about 95% observed a single time. The specimen was peripheral blood, collected after pregnancy. The receptors stem from a female donor with multiple sclerosis, enrolled in a pregnancy study.

This chain uses TRBV15 with TRBJ1-2; D may be TRBD1 (5 bases). V shed 1 base and J shed 4 bases, with 16 bases lying between them. This CDR3 contains 16 residues. Germline V gene data show CDR1 as LNHNV and CDR2 as YYDKDF (reference sequence). CDR3: CATSRVPGLGGYGYTF. As DNA, the CDR3 is TGTGCCACCAGCAGAGTACCGGGGCTGGGGGGCTATGGCTACACCTTC.

This sequence joins TRBV27 and TRBJ2-7; 10 bases agree with TRBD2. V shed 3 bases and J 6 bases; nucleotides not matched to a gene: 5. The CDR3 contains 14 residues. Per germline, CDR1 MNHEY and CDR2 SMNVEV (reference sequence). The CDR3 DNA is TGTGCCAGCAGTTTGGCTAGCGGGAGTGGCGAGCAGTACTTC. Translating gives CASSLASGSGEQYF.

This clone was seen just once. V and J are TRBV6-5 and TRBJ2-1; TRBD2 aligns across 7 bases. Germline V lookup: CDR1 MNHEY, CDR2 SVGAGI. The V and J ends lost 6 bases and 0 bases, in that order; junction bases with no gene match: 5. The CDR3 is made up of 15 amino acids. The CDR3 coding sequence is TGTGCCAGCAGGCTAGCGGCTAGCTCCTACAATGAGCAGTTCTTC. Protein sequence: CASRLAASSYNEQFF.

This rearrangement joins TRBV2 to TRBJ1-1; maybe TRBD1 (5 bases). In germline, CDR1 is SNHLY, CDR2 FYNNEI. The CDR3 is 14 residues long. Trimming stripped 2 bases from V and 3 bases from J, with 10 bases between. The CDR3 spells CASSETWGDTEAFF. CDR3 coding DNA: TGTGCCAGCAGTGAAACGTGGGGGGACACTGAAGCTTTCTTT.

The chain is built from TRBV27 and TRBJ1-4; D uncertain. Germline V gives CDR1 MNHEY, CDR2 SMNVEV (reference sequence). This CDR3 has 13 residues. Trimming left V 3 bases short and J 3 bases short, with 5 bases between. CDR3 in DNA: TGTGCCAGCAGTTTTGTCGCTAATGAAAAACTGTTTTTT. Translating it yields CASSFVANEKLFF. Looking up the rest from reference TRBV27 and TRBJ1-4 gives the full variable domain: EAQVTQNPRYLITVTGKKLTVTCSQNMNHEYMSWYRQDPGLGLRQIYYSMNVEVTDKGDVPEGYKVSRKEKRNFPLILESPSPNQTSLYFCASSFVANEKLFFGSGTQLSVL.

The chain combines TRBV28 with TRBJ2-2, with a tentative D call TRBD1 (5 bases). Germline assignment: CDR1 MDHEN and CDR2 SYDVKM. With 4 bases removed from V and 5 bases from J, the gap between germline ends came to 11 bases. The CDR3 extends over 14 amino acids. CDR3 nucleotides: TGTGCCAGCAGTTCAAGGGGCTGGACCGGGGAGCTGTTTTTT. It encodes CASSSRGWTGELFF.

This chain joins TRBV27 and TRBJ2-3; TRBD2 matches at 10 bases. V shed 1 base, J shed 3 bases, and the junction held 7 bases outside the gene matches. The CDR3 is 17 amino acids. The germline CDR1 and CDR2 sequences are MNHEY and SMNVEV (reference sequence). For the CDR3, the DNA is TGTGCCAGCAGTTTATTTTCTAGCGGGAGTTTTACAGATACGCAGTATTTT. This sequence encodes CASSLFSSGSFTDTQYF.

V and J are TRBV15 and TRBJ2-5; 7 nucleotides line up with TRBD2. This CDR3 has 14 residues. Per the germline V gene, CDR1 is LNHNV and CDR2 is YYDKDF (reference sequence). After removal of 5 bases from V and 2 bases from J, the junction contained 5 bases not matched to a gene. CDR3 DNA sequence: TGTGCCACCAGCCCGAGCGGGGTTCAAGAGACCCAGTACTTC. Its protein product is CATSPSGVQETQYF.

This clone was seen a handful of times. The rearrangement uses TRBV13 and TRBJ2-3; 13 positions agree with TRBD2. The CDR3 covers 17 residues. The germline CDR1 and CDR2 sequences are PRHDT and FYEKMQ (reference sequence). V was clipped by 4 bases and J by 4 bases; unmatched bases: 8. In nucleotides, the CDR3 is TGTGCCAGCAGCTCCACTCAACTAGCGGGAGGGGCAGATACGCAGTATTTT. This codes for CASSSTQLAGGADTQYF.

The chain recombines TRBV5-1 with TRBJ2-2; D is uncertain. CDR3 size: 15 residues. Deletions cut 3 bases from V and 4 bases from J, with 13 bases between. Per the germline V gene, CDR1 is SGHRS and CDR2 is YFSETQ. The CDR3 region has the DNA TGCGCCAGCAGCTCCCCGACTCATAGCACCGGGGAGCTGTTTTTT. Translated, it gives CASSSPTHSTGELFF.

In the case of this clone: The junction departs from germline at one end; a sequencing error may be responsible. The chain is built from TRBV5-6 and TRBJ2-7; no firm D call. CDR1 and CDR2 (germline): SGHDT, YYEEEE. CDR3 length: 15 residues. CDR3 residues: CASSSYLGASHEQYF. In DNA form, the CDR3 reads TGTGCCAGCAGCTCCTACCTTGGTGCCTCCCACGAGCAGTACTTC.

The chain couples TRBV6-1 to TRBJ2-1; weak D call: TRBD2 (6 bases). Germline V gene sequence: CDR1 MNHNS, CDR2 SASEGT. Trimming removed 4 bases from V and 8 bases from J, with 21 bases in between. This CDR3 has 16 residues. In DNA, the CDR3 is TGTGCCAGCAGTGGAAACCGGGACTGGGTGGTAGATGAGCAGTTCTTC. It yields the protein CASSGNRDWVVDEQFF.

The chain is built from TRBV29-1 and TRBJ1-4; D is uncertain. Trimming pared 1 base from V and 6 bases from J, leaving 6 bases between. Germline V gene data show CDR1 as SQVTM and CDR2 as ANQGSEA. The CDR3 contains 12 residues. Here the CDR3 reads CSVEGEDEKLFF. The CDR3 region has the DNA TGCAGCGTTGAAGGGGAGGATGAAAAACTGTTTTTT.

V and J are TRBV7-6 and TRBJ1-3; tentatively, D is TRBD1 (5 bases). Per the germline V gene, CDR1 is SGHVS and CDR2 is FNYEAQ. Trimming cost V 5 bases and J 2 bases, with 13 bases left between them. This CDR3 spans 15 amino acids. The CDR3 DNA follows: TGTGCCAGCAGCCTAAGGACAAGAACTGGAAACACCATATATTTT. Its translation: CASSLRTRTGNTIYF. Complete variable domain (other parts from reference TRBV7-6 and TRBJ1-3): GAGVSQSPRYKVTKRGQDVALRCDPISGHVSLYWYRQALGQGPEFLTYFNYEAQQDKSGLPNDRFSAERPEGSISTLTIQRTEQRDSAMYRCASSLRTRTGNTIYFGEGSWLTVV.

The chain recombines TRBV28 with TRBJ2-5; 11 bases match TRBD1. Trimming took 6 bases from V and 1 from J; bases not matched to a gene: 10. CDR1 is MDHEN and CDR2 is SYDVKM in the germline V gene. The CDR3 has 17 amino acids. For the CDR3, the DNA is TGTGCCAGCAGGCCGGGACAGGGGGTCGAATTCCAAGAGACCCAGTACTTC. Residues: CASRPGQGVEFQETQYF.

This chain uses TRBV6-1 with TRBJ2-4; weak D call: TRBD1 (6 bases). V lost 6 bases and J lost 3, with 12 bases in between. Looked up from germline, CDR1 is MNHNS and CDR2 is SASEGT. This CDR3 has 14 amino acids. The CDR3 coding sequence is TGTGCCAGCAGGGGGGCTCGGGACAAAAACATTCAGTACTTC. It encodes CASRGARDKNIQYF.

The chain carries TRBV5-6 and TRBJ2-6; 11 positions match TRBD1. The V and J ends lost 4 bases and 4 bases, in that order; junction bases with no gene match: 7. Germline V gene data show CDR1 as SGHDT and CDR2 as YYEEEE. CDR3 size: 17 residues. The CDR3 sequence: CASSTGQGALGANVLTF. The CDR3 DNA reads TGTGCCAGCAGCACAGGACAGGGGGCGCTGGGGGCCAACGTCCTGACTTTC.

The chain employs TRBV7-9 and TRBJ2-7, with 10 bases aligning to TRBD1. The CDR3 runs to 16 residues. Looked up from germline, CDR1 is SEHNR and CDR2 is FQNEAQ (reference sequence). V shed 6 bases and J 3 bases; nucleotides not matched to a gene: 11. The CDR3 DNA reads TGTGCCAGCAGTCCTTTTCCGGGACAGGGGAACTACGAGCAGTACTTC. This sequence encodes CASSPFPGQGNYEQYF.

The V and J genes are TRBV28 and TRBJ1-5; TRBD1 matches 8 bases. V gave up 5 bases and J gave up 4 bases; unmatched junction bases: 7. The length of the CDR3 is 15 residues. CDR1 and CDR2 (germline): MDHEN, SYDVKM. The CDR3 coding sequence is TGTGCCAGCAGTCTGACAGGGGTTGGAAATCAGCCCCAGCATTTT. Residues: CASSLTGVGNQPQHF.

The chain recombines TRBV5-1 with TRBJ2-7; a weak D match, TRBD2 (6 bases). The germline gives CDR1 SGHRS, CDR2 YFSETQ. Trimming took off 0 bases at V and 2 bases at J, with 15 bases between the two ends. The CDR3 contains 16 residues. In DNA form, the CDR3 reads TGCGCCAGCAGCTTGGAGTTTGGCGGGACGACCTACGAGCAGTACTTC. As protein: CASSLEFGGTTYEQYF.

CDR3 in DNA: TGTGCCATCAGGGTGGGACAGAGTACTTACTACGAGCAGTACTTC. Protein product: CAIRVGQSTYYEQYF. The chain links TRBV10-3 to TRBJ2-7; 7 bases are a match to TRBD1. V lost 6 bases and J lost 3; bases outside the gene matches: 11. The CDR3 totals 15 residues. Germline-derived CDR1 and CDR2 are ENHRY and SYGVKD.

This clone was picked up one time. The V call is TRBV25-1, the J call TRBJ2-3; 7 bases map to TRBD2. This CDR3 has 14 residues. Trimming cost V 2 bases and J 2 bases; bases outside gene matches: 1. CDR1 is MGHDK and CDR2 is SYGVNS in the germline V gene. Written as DNA, the CDR3 is TGTGCCAGCAGTGAAGCGGGAGACACAGATACGCAGTATTTT. It is translated as CASSEAGDTDTQYF.

This sequence joins TRBV7-9 and TRBJ1-1; D may be TRBD1 (5 bases). The CDR3 consists of 13 residues. Germline assignment: CDR1 SEHNR and CDR2 FQNEAQ (reference sequence). The V end lost 1 base, the J end lost 7 bases, and 10 bases lay between the germline ends. CDR3 protein: CASSLGEGSEAFF. CDR3 coding DNA: TGTGCCAGCAGCTTAGGGGAGGGGAGTGAAGCTTTCTTT.

The chain couples TRBV5-1 to TRBJ2-2, with a tentative D call TRBD2 (6 bases). The CDR3 spans 15 residues. Trimming pared 0 bases from V and 7 bases from J, leaving 13 bases between. Germline values: CDR1 SGHRS, CDR2 YFSETQ. CDR3 DNA: TGCGCCAGCAGCTTGGCCGTGGAGGGGATCGGGGAGCTGTTTTTT. Translation: CASSLAVEGIGELFF.

The rearrangement joins TRBV4-1 to TRBJ2-7; 7 bases line up with TRBD2. Looked up from germline, CDR1 is MGHRA and CDR2 is YSYEKL. CDR3 size: 17 residues. Trimming took 2 bases from V and 2 from J; bases not matched to a gene: 12. The DNA for the CDR3 is TGCGCCAGCAGCCAACCCAAGATGGGGGGGACCACCTACGAGCAGTACTTC. Its protein is CASSQPKMGGTTYEQYF.

This clone was detected only once. The chain recombines TRBV19 with TRBJ2-1, with 14 bases identical to TRBD2. Unmatched junction bases numbered 4, after V lost 2 bases and J lost 4 bases. The germline gives CDR1 LNHDA, CDR2 SQIVND (reference sequence). The length of the CDR3 is 17 residues. CDR3 region: CASSIRLAGGPYNEQFF. The CDR3 DNA sequence: TGTGCCAGTAGTATACGACTAGCGGGAGGGCCTTACAATGAGCAGTTCTTC. The whole variable domain, remainder taken from reference TRBV19 and TRBJ2-1, is DGGITQSPKYLFRKEGQNVTLSCEQNLNHDAMYWYRQDPGQGLRLIYYSQIVNDFQKGDIAEGYSVSREKKESFPLTVTSAQKNPTAFYLCASSIRLAGGPYNEQFFGPGTRLTVL.

The CDR3 DNA follows: TGTGCCAGCAGTCCCGCGGGGGCAGTAGATACGCAGTATTTT. It encodes CASSPAGAVDTQYF. J is TRBJ2-3 and V is TRBV28; possibly TRBD2 for D (7 bases). Germline assignment: CDR1 MDHEN and CDR2 SYDVKM. V was shortened by 5 bases and J by 5 bases, with 14 bases between the two germline ends. The CDR3 consists of 14 residues.

The chain has TRBV28 and TRBJ2-1; D is perhaps TRBD2 (7 bases). The V gene lost 8 bases and the J gene lost 9 bases, with 29 bases spanning the gap. Per germline, CDR1 MDHEN and CDR2 SYDVKM. This CDR3 is built from 17 residues. The CDR3 loop is CASLKGGSLGALSEQFF. CDR3 nucleotides: TGTGCCAGCTTAAAGGGGGGGAGTCTCGGCGCTTTGAGTGAGCAGTTCTTC.